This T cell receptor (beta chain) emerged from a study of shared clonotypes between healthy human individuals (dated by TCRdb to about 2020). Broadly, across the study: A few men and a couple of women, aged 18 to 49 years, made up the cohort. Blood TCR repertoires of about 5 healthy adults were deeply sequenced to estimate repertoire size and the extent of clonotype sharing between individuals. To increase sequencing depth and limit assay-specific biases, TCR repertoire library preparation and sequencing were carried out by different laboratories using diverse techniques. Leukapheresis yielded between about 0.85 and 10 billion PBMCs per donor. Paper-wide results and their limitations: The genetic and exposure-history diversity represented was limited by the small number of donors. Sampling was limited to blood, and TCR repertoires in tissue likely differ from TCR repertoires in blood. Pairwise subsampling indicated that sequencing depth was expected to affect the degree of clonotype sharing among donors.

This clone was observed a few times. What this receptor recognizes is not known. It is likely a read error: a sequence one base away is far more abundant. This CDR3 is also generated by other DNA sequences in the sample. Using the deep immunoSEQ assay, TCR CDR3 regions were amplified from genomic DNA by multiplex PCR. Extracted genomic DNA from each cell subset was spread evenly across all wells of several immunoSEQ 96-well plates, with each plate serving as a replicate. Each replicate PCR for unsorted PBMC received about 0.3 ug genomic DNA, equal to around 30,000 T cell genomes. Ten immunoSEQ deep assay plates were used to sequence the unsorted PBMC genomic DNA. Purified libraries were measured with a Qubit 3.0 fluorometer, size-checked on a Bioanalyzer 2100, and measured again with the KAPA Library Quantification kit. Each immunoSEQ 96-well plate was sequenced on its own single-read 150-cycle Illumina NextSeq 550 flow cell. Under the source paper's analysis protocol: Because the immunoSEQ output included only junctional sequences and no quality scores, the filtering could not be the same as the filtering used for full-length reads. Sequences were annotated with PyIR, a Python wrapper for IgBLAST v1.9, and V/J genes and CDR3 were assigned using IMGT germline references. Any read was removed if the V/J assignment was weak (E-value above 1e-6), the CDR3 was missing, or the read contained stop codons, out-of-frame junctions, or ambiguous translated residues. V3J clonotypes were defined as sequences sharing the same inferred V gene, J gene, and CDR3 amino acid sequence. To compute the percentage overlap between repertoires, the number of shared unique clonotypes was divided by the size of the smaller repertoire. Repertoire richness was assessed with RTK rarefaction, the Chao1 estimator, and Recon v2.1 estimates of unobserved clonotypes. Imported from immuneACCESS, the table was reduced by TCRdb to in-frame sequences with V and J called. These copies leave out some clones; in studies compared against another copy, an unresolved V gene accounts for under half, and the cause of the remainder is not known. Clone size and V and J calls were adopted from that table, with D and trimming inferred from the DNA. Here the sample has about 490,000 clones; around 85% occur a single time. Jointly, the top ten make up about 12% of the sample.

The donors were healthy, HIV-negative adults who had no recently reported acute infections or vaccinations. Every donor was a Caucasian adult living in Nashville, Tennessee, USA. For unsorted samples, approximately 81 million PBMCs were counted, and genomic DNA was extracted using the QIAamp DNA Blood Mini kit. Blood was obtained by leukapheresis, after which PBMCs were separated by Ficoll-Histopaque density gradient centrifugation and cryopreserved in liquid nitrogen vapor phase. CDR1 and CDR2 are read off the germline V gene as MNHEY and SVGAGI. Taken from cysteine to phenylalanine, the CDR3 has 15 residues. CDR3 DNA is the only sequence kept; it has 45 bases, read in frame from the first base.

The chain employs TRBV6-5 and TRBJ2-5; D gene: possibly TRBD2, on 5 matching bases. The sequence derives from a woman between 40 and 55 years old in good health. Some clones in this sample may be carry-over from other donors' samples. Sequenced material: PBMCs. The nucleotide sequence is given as TGCGCCAGCAGTTACTCGGAGGCAGGACAAGAGACCCAGTACTTC. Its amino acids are CASSYSEAGQETQYF.